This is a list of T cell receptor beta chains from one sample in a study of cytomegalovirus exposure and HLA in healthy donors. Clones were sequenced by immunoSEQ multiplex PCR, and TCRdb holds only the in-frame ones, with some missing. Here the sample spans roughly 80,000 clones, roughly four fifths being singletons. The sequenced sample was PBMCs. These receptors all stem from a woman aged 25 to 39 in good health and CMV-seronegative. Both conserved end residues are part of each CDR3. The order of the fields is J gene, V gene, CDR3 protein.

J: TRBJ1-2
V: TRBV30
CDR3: CAWGQGGYTF

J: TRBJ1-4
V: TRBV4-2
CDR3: CASSQEAGIRNEKLFF

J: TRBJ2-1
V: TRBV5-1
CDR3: CASSYVQLAGVYNEQFF

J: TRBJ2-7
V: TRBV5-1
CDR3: CASSLAGSSYEQYF

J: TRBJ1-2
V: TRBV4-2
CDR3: CASSQEVTVYGYTF

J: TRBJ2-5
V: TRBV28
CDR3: CASSTLAGGQETQYF

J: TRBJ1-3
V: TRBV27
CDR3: CASSPRRRAGNTIYF

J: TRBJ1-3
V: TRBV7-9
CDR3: CASSLIGVSGNTIYF

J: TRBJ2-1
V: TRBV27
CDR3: CASSFREDNEQFF

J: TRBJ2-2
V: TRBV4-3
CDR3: CASSAGLAGVTGELFF

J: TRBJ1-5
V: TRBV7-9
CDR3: CASSDQGGSNQPQHF

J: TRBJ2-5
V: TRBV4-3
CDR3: CAGVVAGPGWIQYF

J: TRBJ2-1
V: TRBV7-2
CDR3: CASRQSRGLGVFDNEQFF

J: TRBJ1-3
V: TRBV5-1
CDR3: CASSPFTGPGNTIYF

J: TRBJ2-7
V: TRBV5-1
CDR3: CASALGQGFSYEQYF

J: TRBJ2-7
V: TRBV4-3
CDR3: CASSQEGSRVGYEQYF

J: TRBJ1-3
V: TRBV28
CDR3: CASSPPLPQGAGNTIYF

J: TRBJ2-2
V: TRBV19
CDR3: CASSKGQGGNTGELFF

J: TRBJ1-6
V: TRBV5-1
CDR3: CASSLGLMGGGTGGLSSPLHF

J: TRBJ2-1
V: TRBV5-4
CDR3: CASSLPAGGPYNEQFF

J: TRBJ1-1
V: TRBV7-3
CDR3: CASSLRTVNTEAFF

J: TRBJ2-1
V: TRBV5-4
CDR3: CASSLYLAGKDEQFF

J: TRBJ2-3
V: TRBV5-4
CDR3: CASSLRLATSTDTQYF

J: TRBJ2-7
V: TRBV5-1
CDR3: CASSFQGTLYEQYF

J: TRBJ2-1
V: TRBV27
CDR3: CASSYTTGRGLGEQFF

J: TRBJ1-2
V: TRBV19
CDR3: CASSTRGTGPSGYTF

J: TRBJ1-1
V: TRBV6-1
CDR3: CASRLDRGREAFF

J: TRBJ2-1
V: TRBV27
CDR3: CASGTPSYNEQFF

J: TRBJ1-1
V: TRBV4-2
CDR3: CASSQALGPVTEAFF

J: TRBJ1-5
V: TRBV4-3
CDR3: CASSQEYSSNQPQHF

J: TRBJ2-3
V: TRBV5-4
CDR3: CASSLAPGQTSTDTQYF

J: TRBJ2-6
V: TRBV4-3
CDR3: CASSQDLLSGANVLTF

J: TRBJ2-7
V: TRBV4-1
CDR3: CASSPTINRASYEQYF

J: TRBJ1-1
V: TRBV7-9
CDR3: CASSFRQGSTEAFF

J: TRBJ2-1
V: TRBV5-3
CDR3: CARVKAGKAYNEQFF

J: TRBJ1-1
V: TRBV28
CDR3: CASSSRTENTEAFF

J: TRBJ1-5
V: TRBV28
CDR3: CASSLGGLNPNQPQHF

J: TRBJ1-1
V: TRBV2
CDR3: CASSRGTANTEAFF

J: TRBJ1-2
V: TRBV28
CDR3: CASTKTGYGYTF

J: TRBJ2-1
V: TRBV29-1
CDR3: CSVEESRFYNEQFF

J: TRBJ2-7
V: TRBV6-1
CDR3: CASSEGTNYEQYF

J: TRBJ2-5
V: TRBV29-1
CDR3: CSVLREKTQYF

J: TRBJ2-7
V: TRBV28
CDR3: CASSLLFRTSGRSYEQYF

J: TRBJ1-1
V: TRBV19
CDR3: CASSIRGGSNTEAFF

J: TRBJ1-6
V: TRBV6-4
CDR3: CASSDVAGGNSPLHF

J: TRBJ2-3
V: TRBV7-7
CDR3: CASSTGVGTDTQYF

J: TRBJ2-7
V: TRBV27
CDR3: CASSFQWTSGSFYEQYF